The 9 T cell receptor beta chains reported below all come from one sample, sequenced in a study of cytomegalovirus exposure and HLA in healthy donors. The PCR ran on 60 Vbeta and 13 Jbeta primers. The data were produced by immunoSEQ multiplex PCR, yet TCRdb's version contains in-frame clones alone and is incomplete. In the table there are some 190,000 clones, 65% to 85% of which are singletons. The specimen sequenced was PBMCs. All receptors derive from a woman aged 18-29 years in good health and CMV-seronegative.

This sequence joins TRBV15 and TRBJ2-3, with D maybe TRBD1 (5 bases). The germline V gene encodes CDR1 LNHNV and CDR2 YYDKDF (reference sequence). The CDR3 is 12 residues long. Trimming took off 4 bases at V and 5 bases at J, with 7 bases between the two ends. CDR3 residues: CATSKGVDTQYF. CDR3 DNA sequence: TGTGCCACCAGCAAAGGGGTAGATACGCAGTATTTT.

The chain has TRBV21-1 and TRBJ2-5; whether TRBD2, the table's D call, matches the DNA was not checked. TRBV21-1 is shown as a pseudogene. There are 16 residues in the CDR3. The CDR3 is CASSKVGLACIKTQYF. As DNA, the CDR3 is TGTGCCAGCAGCAAAGTGGGACTAGCATGCATCAAGACCCAGTACTTC.

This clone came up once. The CDR3 protein is CASSARPGYGYTF. The CDR3 DNA sequence: TGCGCCAGCAGTGCCAGACCGGGCTATGGCTACACCTTC. The chain combines TRBV10-1 with TRBJ1-2; D unresolved. The germline CDR1 and CDR2 sequences are WNHNN and SYGVQD (reference sequence). The CDR3 consists of 13 residues. V lost 4 bases, J lost 4 bases, and 10 bases lay in between.

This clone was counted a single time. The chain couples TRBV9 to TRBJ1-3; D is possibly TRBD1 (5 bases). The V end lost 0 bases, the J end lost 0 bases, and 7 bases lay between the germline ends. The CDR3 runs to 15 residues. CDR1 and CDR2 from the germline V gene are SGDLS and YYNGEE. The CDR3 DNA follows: TGTGCCAGCAGCGTAGGGGGGGACTCTGGAAACACCATATATTTT. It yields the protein CASSVGGDSGNTIYF.

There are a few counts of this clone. In nucleotides, the CDR3 is TGTGCCACCAGCAGAGGGCCGGGGCAGCCCCAGCATTTT. The encoded protein is CATSRGPGQPQHF. The chain joins TRBV15 to TRBJ1-5, with D unclear. Trimming took 1 base from V and 7 from J, leaving 8 bases between them. The CDR3 sequence is 13 residues long. Germline assignment: CDR1 LNHNV and CDR2 YYDKDF (reference sequence). Combining the CDR3 with reference TRBV15 and TRBJ1-5 gives the whole variable domain DAMVIQNPRYQVTQFGKPVTLSCSQTLNHNVMYWYQQKSSQAPKLLFHYYDKDFNNEADTPDNFQSRRPNTSFCFLDIRSPGLGDTAMYLCATSRGPGQPQHFGDGTRLSIL.

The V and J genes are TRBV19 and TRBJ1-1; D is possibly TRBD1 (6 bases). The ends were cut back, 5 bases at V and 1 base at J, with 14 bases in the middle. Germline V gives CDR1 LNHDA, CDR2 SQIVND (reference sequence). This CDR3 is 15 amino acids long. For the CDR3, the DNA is TGTGCCAGTAGTCCCAACAGGGACGGGAACACTGAAGCTTTCTTT. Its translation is CASSPNRDGNTEAFF.

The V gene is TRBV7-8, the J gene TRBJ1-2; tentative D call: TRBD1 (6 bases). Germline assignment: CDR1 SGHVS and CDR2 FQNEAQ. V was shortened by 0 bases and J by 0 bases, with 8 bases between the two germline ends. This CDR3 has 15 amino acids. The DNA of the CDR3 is TGTGCCAGCAGCTTAGCAGGGGACACTAACTATGGCTACACCTTC. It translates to CASSLAGDTNYGYTF.

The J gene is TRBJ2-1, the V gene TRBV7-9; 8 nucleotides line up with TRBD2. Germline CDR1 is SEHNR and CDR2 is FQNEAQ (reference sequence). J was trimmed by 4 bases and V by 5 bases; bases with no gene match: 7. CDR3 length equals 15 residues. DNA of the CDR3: TGTGCCAGCAGCCCCTTAGCGGGGAGATACAATGAGCAGTTCTTC. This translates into CASSPLAGRYNEQFF.

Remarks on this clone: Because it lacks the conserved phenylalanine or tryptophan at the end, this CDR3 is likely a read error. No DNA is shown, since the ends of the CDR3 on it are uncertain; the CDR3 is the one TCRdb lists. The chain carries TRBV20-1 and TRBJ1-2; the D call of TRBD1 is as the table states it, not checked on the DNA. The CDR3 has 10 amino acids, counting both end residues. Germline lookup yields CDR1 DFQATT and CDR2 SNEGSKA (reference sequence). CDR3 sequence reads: CSARDREFTL.